The T cell receptor beta chain described here comes from a study of T-cell reconstitution after alpha-beta-depleted transplantation in children. The trim removed 3 bases at V and 2 bases at J, leaving 3 bases unmatched. This CDR3 comprises 14 residues. Germline CDR1 is MGHDK and CDR2 is SYGVNS. Unique molecular identifiers were incorporated during preparation of the TCRbeta library. One entry per CDR3 protein, called by TCRdb with MiXCR from the PCR reads. This sample has a few hundred thousand distinct CDR3 sequences, with over 9% found just once. The chain carries TRBV25-1 and TRBJ1-1; 7 bases agree with TRBD1. This clonotype was sampled from a human donor who donated a stem cell graft to a child with acute lymphoblastic leukemia. The sample consisted of PBMCs from the stem cell graft donor, taken from the stem cell graft. The CDR3 here is CASSETGSNTEAFF. The CDR3 coding sequence is TGTGCCAGCAGTGAGACAGGGTCAAACACTGAAGCTTTCTTT.